Given below is one T cell receptor beta chain in context. The data stem from a study of blood T cell repertoires in COVID-19. Across the whole study: Samples of COVID-19 (acute and convalescent) were obtained from the United States, Italy and Spain.

The CDR3 is 20 residues long. Germline-derived CDR1 and CDR2 are MNHNS and SASEGT. J was trimmed by 0 bases and V by 5 bases; bases with no gene match: 12. Sequencing used immunoSEQ multiplex PCR; TCRdb keeps in-frame clones, though not all of them. The sample records hundreds of thousands of clones, approximately 89% being singletons. The sequence came from a woman aged 55-75 years who had recovered from COVID-19. The sequencing input was peripheral blood. The rearrangement uses TRBV6-1 and TRBJ2-6, with 11 nucleotides matching TRBD1. CDR3 protein: CASSKGSGQGVPSGANVLTF. Here the CDR3 DNA reads TGTGCCAGCAGTAAAGGGTCGGGACAGGGGGTCCCCTCTGGGGCCAACGTCCTGACTTTC.